Listed here are 21 T cell receptor beta chains from one sample, sequenced in a study of human T cells and chemical hapten exposure. TCRdb re-analysed the RACE reads in MiXCR, keeping a single row per CDR3 protein. The sample gives 300,000 to 450,000 distinct CDR3 sequences, 5.5% of which show up once; about 8.2% is in the top ten. The sample's time point: pre-sensitization, week 0. The sample's treatment: therapeutic diphenylcyclopropenone sensitization with weekly scalp DPC. The sample here was whole blood, taken in connection with sensitization to the hapten diphenylcyclopropenone (DPC). These receptors all stem from a woman in her late teens or twenties with alopecia areata. Some clones in this sample may be carry-over from other donors' samples.

A remark on this clonotype: One end of the junction does not line up with germline, which may come from a read error. J is TRBJ1-6 and V is TRBV6-1; tentatively, D is TRBD1 (5 bases). This CDR3 has 15 amino acids. Germline loops: CDR1 MNHNS, CDR2 SASEGT. The CDR3 DNA is TGTGTCAGCAGTGAAGTGGGGCAGGGAGGCTCACCCCTCCACTTT. As protein: CVSSEVGQGGSPLHF.

This clonotype was found a few times. This sequence joins TRBV24-1 and TRBJ1-4, with D unresolved. The CDR3 runs 11 residues. CDR1 KGHDR and CDR2 SFDVKD come from the germline V gene. Trimming took 2 bases from V and 14 from J, leaving 8 bases between them. The CDR3 loop is CATSDSVRLFF. The CDR3, as DNA: TGTGCCACCAGTGATTCAGTCCGGCTGTTTTTT.

This clonotype was recorded a few times. The rearrangement joins TRBV21-1 to TRBJ1-5. TRBV21-1 corresponds to a pseudogene. This CDR3 has 16 amino acids. The CDR3 region has the DNA TGTGCCAGCAGTCCCTATGAGGAGGGAATCAATCAGCCCCAGCATTTT. Protein product: CASSPYEEGINQPQHF.

This clonotype was observed many times. The CDR3 reads CASSLGVMVEAFF. CDR3 nucleotides: TGTGCTAGTTCCCTGGGGGTTATGGTTGAAGCTTTCTTT. The chain joins TRBV12-5 to TRBJ1-1; tentative D call: TRBD1 (5 bases). Germline CDR1 is LGHNT and CDR2 is FRNRAP. Trimming shortened V by 8 bases and J by 7 bases, and 17 bases separated the two germline ends. This CDR3 has 13 amino acids.

In its sample, this clonotype was seen a few times. The rearrangement links TRBV10-3 to TRBJ2-7; D might be TRBD1 or TRBD2, each matching 6 bases. Germline values: CDR1 ENHRY, CDR2 SYGVKD. CDR3 length: 16 residues. Trimming cost V 5 bases and J 0 bases, with 17 bases left between them. The CDR3 loop is CAISSPGAGSSYEQYF. The CDR3 nucleotides read TGTGCCATCAGTAGTCCAGGGGCGGGGAGCTCCTACGAGCAGTACTTC.

This clonotype was recorded many times. This chain uses TRBV29-1 with TRBJ1-1; 8 bases are a match to TRBD1. Looked up from germline, CDR1 is SQVTM and CDR2 is ANQGSEA. This CDR3 contains 15 residues. The V segment lost 0 bases and the J segment 4 bases; nucleotides outside the gene matches: 7. The CDR3 DNA reads TGCAGCGTTGAAGATCCTACAGGGGGGTTCACTGAAGCTTTCTTT. Translating gives CSVEDPTGGFTEAFF.

This clonotype was observed many times. V and J are TRBV28 and TRBJ1-5; D not resolved. The CDR3 sequence is 13 residues long. Trimming shortened V by 3 bases and J by 0 bases, and 3 bases separated the two germline ends. Germline V gene lookup returns CDR1 MDHEN and CDR2 SYDVKM. The DNA for the CDR3 is TGTGCCAGCAGTTTTGTTAGCAATCAGCCCCAGCATTTT. It translates to CASSFVSNQPQHF.

This clonotype was observed many times. The chain recombines TRBV13 with TRBJ2-1; 8 nucleotides align to TRBD1. The trim removed 6 bases at V and 5 bases at J, leaving 6 bases unmatched. The CDR3 runs 14 residues. From germline, CDR1 is PRHDT and CDR2 FYEKMQ (reference sequence). DNA of the CDR3: TGTGCCAGCAGTCCGGGACAGGACAACAATGAGCAGTTCTTC. Its protein is CASSPGQDNNEQFF.

This clonotype was counted a few times. This sequence joins TRBV4-1 and TRBJ2-4, with 9 bases aligning to TRBD2. V lost 1 base to trimming and J lost 5 bases; unmatched junction nucleotides: 12. Germline V gene data show CDR1 as MGHRA and CDR2 as YSYEKL. This CDR3 comprises 18 residues. This CDR3 is CASSQASGGFRLENIQYF. CDR3 in DNA: TGCGCCAGCAGCCAAGCAAGCGGGGGGTTCAGGTTGGAAAACATTCAGTACTTC.

Many counts were recorded for this clonotype. This sequence joins TRBV29-1 and TRBJ2-1, with 8 bases identical to TRBD1. V dropped 5 bases and J dropped 9; count of bases not matched to a gene: 12. Looked up from germline, CDR1 is SQVTM and CDR2 is ANQGSEA. CDR3 length equals 14 residues. The CDR3 loop reads CSVPDQGALSEQFF. The CDR3 nucleotides read TGCAGCGTTCCAGACCAGGGGGCCCTGAGTGAGCAGTTCTTC.

The chain carries TRBV6-1 and TRBJ2-3; D possibly corresponds to TRBD1 (5 bases). This CDR3 is built from 16 residues. Germline V gene data show CDR1 as MNHNS and CDR2 as SASEGT. V was pared by 6 bases and J by 5 bases, with 21 bases between. The CDR3 sequence is CASSWMSGRAQDTQYF. For the CDR3, the DNA is TGTGCCAGCAGCTGGATGTCGGGCAGGGCGCAAGATACGCAGTATTTT.

V and J are TRBV10-2 and TRBJ2-3; 7 bases match TRBD1. J gave up 3 bases and V 7 bases, and 7 bases lay outside the gene matches. Germline V gene data show CDR1 as WSHSY and CDR2 as SAAADI. This CDR3 is built from 14 residues. The CDR3 protein is CASTEEGATDTQYF. The CDR3 DNA follows: TGCGCCAGCACTGAAGAGGGGGCAACAGATACGCAGTATTTT.

This clonotype has a count of ten or more. The chain has TRBV6-2 or TRBV6-3 and TRBJ1-5; no definite D call. Trimming stripped 4 bases from V and 11 bases from J, with 21 bases between. CDR1 MNHEY and CDR2 SVGEGT come from the germline V gene. The CDR3 loop spans 15 amino acids. The CDR3 loop reads CASSSGNNKGRSQHF. Here the CDR3 DNA reads TGTGCCAGCAGTTCCGGAAATAACAAAGGTCGGTCCCAGCATTTT.

The chain carries TRBV6-6 and TRBJ1-6; tentatively, D is TRBD1 (6 bases). Germline CDR1 reads MNHNY; CDR2 reads SVGAGI (reference sequence). Trimming shortened V by 6 bases and J by 4 bases, and 10 bases separated the two germline ends. The CDR3 consists of 14 residues. DNA for the CDR3: TGTGCCAGCAGGGGGGGGCCATATAATTCACCCCTCCACTTT. Translation gives CASRGGPYNSPLHF.

This clonotype was detected only a few times. The rearrangement uses TRBV4-1 and TRBJ2-7; possible D gene TRBD1, 6 bases. The germline gives CDR1 MGHRA, CDR2 YSYEKL. V was shortened by 3 bases and J by 6 bases, with 12 bases between the two germline ends. CDR3 length: 13 residues. The CDR3 DNA reads as TGCGCCAGCAGCCACCTCACAGGGCGCGAGCAGTACTTC. The encoded protein is CASSHLTGREQYF.

The gene calls are TRBV5-4 and TRBJ2-3, with D possibly being TRBD2 (6 bases). The CDR3 has 15 amino acids. Looked up from germline, CDR1 is SGHNT and CDR2 is YYREEE (reference sequence). The germline V and J ends were trimmed by 4 bases and 2 bases, with 14 bases remaining between them. The CDR3 protein is CASSPGLPFTDTQYF. DNA of the CDR3: TGTGCCAGCAGCCCCGGACTACCATTCACAGATACGCAGTATTTT.

This clonotype was seen ten or more times. V usage is TRBV4-1 and J usage is TRBJ1-6, with 7 bases that match TRBD1. The CDR3 sequence is 16 residues long. J lost 5 bases, V lost 0 bases, and 4 bases had no gene match. Germline V gene data show CDR1 as MGHRA and CDR2 as YSYEKL. CDR3 sequence (DNA): TGCGCCAGCAGCCAAGACCGGCAGGGGGATAATTCACCCCTCCACTTT. Translation: CASSQDRQGDNSPLHF.

V is TRBV7-2 and J is TRBJ1-4, with D maybe TRBD1 (6 bases). The CDR3 runs 17 residues. Germline V CDR1 and CDR2: SGHTA, FQGNSA. Trimming removed 2 bases from V and 1 base from J, with 14 bases in between. The CDR3 DNA is TGTGCCAGCAGCTTACTGCGGGGGCGCGGAACTAATGAAAAACTGTTTTTT. Protein product: CASSLLRGRGTNEKLFF.

This clonotype was observed many times. The V call is TRBV9, the J call TRBJ1-2, with D maybe TRBD1 (5 bases). The CDR3 is 13 residues long. V lost 0 bases, J lost 3 bases, and 6 bases lay in between. Germline CDR1 and CDR2: SGDLS and YYNGEE. The CDR3 protein is CASSVGGDYGYTF. CDR3 in DNA: TGTGCCAGCAGCGTAGGGGGCGACTATGGCTACACCTTC.

This clonotype was counted a few times. The chain is built from TRBV20-1 and TRBJ2-2, with 12 nucleotides matching TRBD2. The CDR3 spans 15 residues. The junction had 4 bases not matched to a gene; V was cut back by 2 bases and J by 6 bases. Germline V lookup: CDR1 DFQATT, CDR2 SNEGSKA (reference sequence). The CDR3 nucleotides are TGCAGTGCTAGACTACTAGCGGGGGGTGCCGGGGAGCTGTTTTTT. Its translation: CSARLLAGGAGELFF.

This clonotype was detected only a few times. V is TRBV11-3 and J is TRBJ2-7, with D hard to call. The CDR3 runs 15 residues. V was pared by 1 base and J by 4 bases, with 14 bases between. CDR1 is SGHNT and CDR2 is YENEEA in the germline V gene. CDR3 sequence reads: CASSLGLVMSYEQYF. In DNA, the CDR3 is TGTGCCAGCAGCTTAGGACTGGTCATGAGTTACGAGCAGTACTTC.